This T cell receptor (beta chain) was found in a study of OX40 agonist ivuxolimab in advanced cancers. Study-level background: Males comprised 82.7% of the group, whose mean age was approximately 60 years (range 23 to 79).

Germline V gene data show CDR1 as SGHTA and CDR2 as FQGNSA. This CDR3 is 15 amino acids long. Between the trimmed V and J ends, which lost 0 bases and 0 bases, there was a span of 8 bases. Clones were read by immunoSEQ multiplex PCR, and TCRdb kept only the in-frame ones, dropping some. The sample carries 35,000 to 50,000 clones, 75% to 90% recorded once. The sample consisted of CD4+ or CD8+ T cells sorted from blood, taken in a trial of the OX40 agonist ivuxolimab. The TCR was taken from an adult with an advanced solid tumor such as melanoma, head and neck, liver or kidney cancer. V and J are TRBV7-2 and TRBJ1-1; D remains ambiguous. The CDR3 nucleotides read TGTGCCAGCAGCTTAGCCATGGGAATGAACACTGAAGCTTTCTTT. Its protein is CASSLAMGMNTEAFF.